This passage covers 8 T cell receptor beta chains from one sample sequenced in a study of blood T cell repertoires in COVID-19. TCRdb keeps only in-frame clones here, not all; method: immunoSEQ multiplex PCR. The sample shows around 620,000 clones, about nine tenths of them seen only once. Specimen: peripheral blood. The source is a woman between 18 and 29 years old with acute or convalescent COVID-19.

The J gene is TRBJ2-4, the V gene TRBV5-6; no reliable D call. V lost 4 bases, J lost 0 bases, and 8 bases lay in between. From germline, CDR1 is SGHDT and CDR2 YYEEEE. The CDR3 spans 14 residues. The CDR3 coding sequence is TGTGCCAGCAGCCCCGGTCTAGCCAAAAACATTCAGTACTTC. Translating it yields CASSPGLAKNIQYF.

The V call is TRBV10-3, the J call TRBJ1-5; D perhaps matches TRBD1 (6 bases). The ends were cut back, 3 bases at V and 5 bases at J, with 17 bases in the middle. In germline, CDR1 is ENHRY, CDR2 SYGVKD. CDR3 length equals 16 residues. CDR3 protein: CAISDSQGGGYQPQHF. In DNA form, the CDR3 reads TGTGCCATCAGTGATTCACAGGGAGGGGGATATCAGCCCCAGCATTTT.

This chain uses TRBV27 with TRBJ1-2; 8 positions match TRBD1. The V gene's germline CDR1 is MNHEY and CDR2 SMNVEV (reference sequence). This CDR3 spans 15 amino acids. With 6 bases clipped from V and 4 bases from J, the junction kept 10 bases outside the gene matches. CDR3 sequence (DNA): TGTGCCAGCAGGTCAGGACAGGGTGGACTCTATGGCTACACCTTC. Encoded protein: CASRSGQGGLYGYTF.

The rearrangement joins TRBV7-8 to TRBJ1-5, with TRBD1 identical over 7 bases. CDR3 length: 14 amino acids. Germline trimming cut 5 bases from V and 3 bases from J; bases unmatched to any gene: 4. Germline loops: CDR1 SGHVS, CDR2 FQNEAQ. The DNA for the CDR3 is TGTGCCAGCAGCCGGGACAGCGTCAATCAGCCCCAGCATTTT. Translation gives CASSRDSVNQPQHF.

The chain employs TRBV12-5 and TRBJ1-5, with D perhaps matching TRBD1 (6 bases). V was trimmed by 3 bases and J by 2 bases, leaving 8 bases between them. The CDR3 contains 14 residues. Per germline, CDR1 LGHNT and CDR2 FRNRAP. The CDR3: CASGLGGGNQPQHF. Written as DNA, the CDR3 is TGTGCTAGTGGTTTAGGGGGGGGCAATCAGCCCCAGCATTTT.

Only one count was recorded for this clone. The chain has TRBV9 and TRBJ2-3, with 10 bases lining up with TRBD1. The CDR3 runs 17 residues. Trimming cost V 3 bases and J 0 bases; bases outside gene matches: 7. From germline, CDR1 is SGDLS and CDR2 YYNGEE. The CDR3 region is CASSARQGAISTDTQYF. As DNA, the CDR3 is TGTGCCAGCAGCGCCCGACAGGGGGCTATTAGCACAGATACGCAGTATTTT.

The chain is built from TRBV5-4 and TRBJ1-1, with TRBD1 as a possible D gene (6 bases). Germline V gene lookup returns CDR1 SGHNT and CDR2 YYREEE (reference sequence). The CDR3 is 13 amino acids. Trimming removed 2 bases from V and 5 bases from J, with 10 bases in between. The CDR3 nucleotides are TGTGCCAGCAGCTTTGGGGGCGTTACTGAAGCTTTCTTT. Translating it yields CASSFGGVTEAFF.

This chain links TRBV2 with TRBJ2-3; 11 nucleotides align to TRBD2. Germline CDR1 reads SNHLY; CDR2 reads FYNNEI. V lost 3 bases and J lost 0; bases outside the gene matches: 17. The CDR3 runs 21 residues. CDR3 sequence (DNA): TGTGCCAGCAGTGAGACGAAAGGGGAACTAGCGGGGGACCTTAGCACAGATACGCAGTATTTT. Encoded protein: CASSETKGELAGDLSTDTQYF.